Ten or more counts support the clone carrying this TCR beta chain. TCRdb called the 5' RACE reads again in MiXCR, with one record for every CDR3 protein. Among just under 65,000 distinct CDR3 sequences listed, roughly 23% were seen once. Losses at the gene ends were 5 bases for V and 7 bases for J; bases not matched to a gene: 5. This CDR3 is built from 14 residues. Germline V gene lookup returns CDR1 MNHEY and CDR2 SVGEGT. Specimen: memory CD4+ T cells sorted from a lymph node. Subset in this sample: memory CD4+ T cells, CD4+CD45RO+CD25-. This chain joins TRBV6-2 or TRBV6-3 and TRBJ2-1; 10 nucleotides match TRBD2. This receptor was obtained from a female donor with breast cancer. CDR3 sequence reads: CASSVLAGNNEQFF. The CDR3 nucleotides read TGTGCCAGCAGTGTACTAGCGGGAAATAATGAGCAGTTCTTC.